This T cell receptor (beta chain) was sequenced for a study of blood T cell repertoires in COVID-19. Background on the study: Both acute and convalescent COVID-19 samples were obtained from the United States, Italy and Spain. T cells, B-cell-depleted T cells, or PBMCs provided the cDNA or gDNA that served as material.

Some clones are missing from TCRdb's copy, which holds only in-frame ones; the method was immunoSEQ multiplex PCR. The table lists tens of thousands of clones, more than 75% of them singletons, with over 6.5% in the top ten. The origin of this receptor is a man in his 60s with acute or convalescent COVID-19. Sequenced: peripheral blood.

In nucleotides, the CDR3 is TGTGCCAGCAGCTTCTACACAGGGTCTAATTCACCCCTCCACTTT. Translating gives CASSFYTGSNSPLHF. This chain joins TRBV7-8 and TRBJ1-6; D possibly corresponds to TRBD1 (6 bases). CDR3 length equals 15 residues. Germline V gene data show CDR1 as SGHVS and CDR2 as FQNEAQ. The germline V and J ends were trimmed by 3 bases and 6 bases, with 12 bases remaining between them.